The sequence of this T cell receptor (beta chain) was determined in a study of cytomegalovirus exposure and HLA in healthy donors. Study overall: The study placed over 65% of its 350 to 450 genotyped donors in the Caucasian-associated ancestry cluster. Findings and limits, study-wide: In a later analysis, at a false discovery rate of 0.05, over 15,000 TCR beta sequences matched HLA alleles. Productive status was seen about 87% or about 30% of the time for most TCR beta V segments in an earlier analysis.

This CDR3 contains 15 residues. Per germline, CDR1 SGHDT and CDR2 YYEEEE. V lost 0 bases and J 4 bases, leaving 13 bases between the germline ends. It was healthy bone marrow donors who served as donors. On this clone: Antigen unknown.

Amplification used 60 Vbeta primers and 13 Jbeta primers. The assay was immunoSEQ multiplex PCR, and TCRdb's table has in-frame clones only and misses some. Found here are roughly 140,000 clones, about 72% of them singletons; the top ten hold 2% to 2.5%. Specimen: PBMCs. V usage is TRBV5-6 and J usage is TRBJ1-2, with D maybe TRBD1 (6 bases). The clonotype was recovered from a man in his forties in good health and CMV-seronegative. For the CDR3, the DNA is TGTGCCAGCAGCTTGGATCTTGGCAGGGGCTATGGCTACACCTTC. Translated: CASSLDLGRGYGYTF.